The 8 T cell receptor beta chains listed next were all sequenced from one sample in a study of radiotherapy plus CTLA-4 blockade in lung cancer. TCRdb's table, derived via immunoSEQ multiplex PCR, lists solely in-frame clones and lacks some. The repertoire holds 45,000 or so clones, with less than 85% as singletons. Sequences were derived from peripheral blood, sampled from a patient treated with radiotherapy plus ipilimumab. These receptors were collected from a human donor with non-small cell lung cancer who had stable disease on radiotherapy plus ipilimumab.

J is TRBJ1-1 and V is TRBV2, with D maybe TRBD1 (5 bases). Germline CDR1 SNHLY, CDR2 FYNNEI. This CDR3 has 14 residues. Trimming left V 8 bases short and J 1 base short, with 14 bases between. The CDR3 region is CASGRDGPNTEAFF. CDR3 DNA: TGTGCCAGCGGGCGGGACGGCCCGAACACTGAAGCTTTCTTT.

The J gene is TRBJ2-3, the V gene TRBV6-5; possible D gene TRBD2, 5 bases. CDR3 size: 13 residues. Germline loops: CDR1 MNHEY, CDR2 SVGAGI. V lost 0 bases, J lost 4 bases, and 5 bases lay in between. The CDR3 nucleotides are TGTGCCAGCAGTTACTCGCGGGCAGATACGCAGTATTTT. Its translation is CASSYSRADTQYF.

V is TRBV4-1 and J is TRBJ2-7, with D tentatively TRBD2 (6 bases). CDR1 and CDR2 (germline): MGHRA, YSYEKL. The length of the CDR3 is 17 residues. The V end lost 3 bases, the J end lost 5 bases, and 23 bases lay between the germline ends. The CDR3 DNA reads as TGCGCCAGCAGCCAGTTTGGAGTCTCGCGGGGTCCCGACGAGCAGTACTTC. Amino acids: CASSQFGVSRGPDEQYF.

This clone was detected only once. The genes are TRBV15 and TRBJ1-5; 9 bases are shared with TRBD1. Germline V gives CDR1 LNHNV, CDR2 YYDKDF (reference sequence). The CDR3 has 15 amino acids. The ends lost 2 bases at V and 6 bases at J; junction bases unmatched: 5. The CDR3 loop is CATSRTGGEAQPQHF. In nucleotides, the CDR3 is TGTGCCACCAGCAGAACAGGGGGCGAAGCTCAGCCCCAGCATTTT. The full variable domain, in which reference TRBV15 and TRBJ1-5 provide the parts outside the CDR3, is DAMVIQNPRYQVTQFGKPVTLSCSQTLNHNVMYWYQQKSSQAPKLLFHYYDKDFNNEADTPDNFQSRRPNTSFCFLDIRSPGLGDTAMYLCATSRTGGEAQPQHFGDGTRLSIL.

The CDR3 here is CASSPGGGFNSPLHF. For the CDR3, the DNA is TGTGCCAGCAGCCCCGGAGGGGGGTTTAATTCACCCCTCCACTTT. This chain links TRBV11-2 with TRBJ1-6, with D maybe TRBD1 (6 bases). Trimming shortened V by 5 bases and J by 6 bases, and 14 bases separated the two germline ends. This CDR3 contains 15 residues. The germline V gene encodes CDR1 SGHAT and CDR2 FQNNGV.

The genes are TRBV11-1 and TRBJ2-1, with 12 bases aligning to TRBD1. Germline lookup yields CDR1 SGHAT and CDR2 FQDESV (reference sequence). The CDR3 is 15 residues long. With V trimmed by 6 bases and J by 6 bases, 6 bases remained unmatched. CDR3 sequence (DNA): TGTGCCAGCAGGTCCGGGACAGGGGGCTCCAATGAGCAGTTCTTC. Its translation: CASRSGTGGSNEQFF.

The chain uses TRBV5-4 and TRBJ2-7; TRBD1 matches at 7 bases. Germline trimming cut 4 bases from V and 5 bases from J; bases unmatched to any gene: 12. The germline V gene encodes CDR1 SGHNT and CDR2 YYREEE (reference sequence). The CDR3 totals 15 residues. The CDR3 loop is CASSLRTGTFDEQYF. DNA for the CDR3: TGTGCCAGCAGCCTTCGGACAGGAACCTTCGACGAGCAGTACTTC.

This rearrangement joins TRBV6-4 to TRBJ1-1, with D maybe TRBD1 (6 bases). The germline CDR1 and CDR2 sequences are MRHNA and SNTAGT. V lost 6 bases and J 3 bases, leaving 11 bases between the germline ends. CDR3 length equals 13 residues. CDR3 sequence (DNA): TGTGCCAGCAGAGCAACAGGGTACACTGAAGCTTTCTTT. It specifies CASRATGYTEAFF.